The sequence of this T cell receptor (beta chain) was determined in a study of OX40 agonist ivuxolimab in advanced cancers. Only in-frame clones appear in the TCRdb table, and some are missing; sequencing was by immunoSEQ multiplex PCR. The sample contains tens of thousands of clones, about 81% of which appear only once. V shed 4 bases and J shed 2 bases, with 14 bases lying between them. The CDR3 is made up of 15 amino acids. Germline values: CDR1 MNHEY, CDR2 SVGAGI. The chain couples TRBV6-5 to TRBJ1-1; tentatively, D is TRBD1 (5 bases). The sequence came from an adult with an advanced solid tumor such as melanoma, head and neck, liver or kidney cancer. This specimen was CD4+ or CD8+ T cells sorted from blood, taken in a trial of the OX40 agonist ivuxolimab. The CDR3: CASSSTGTPNTEAFF. CDR3 nucleotide sequence: TGTGCCAGCAGTTCCACCGGGACGCCCAACACTGAAGCTTTCTTT.